These 8 T cell receptor beta chains were sequenced from one sample in a study of OX40 agonist ivuxolimab in advanced cancers. The repertoire was sequenced with immunoSEQ multiplex PCR; TCRdb's copy has only in-frame clones and lacks some. The sample includes some 66,000 clones, around 90% of them seen just once. Source: CD4+ or CD8+ T cells sorted from blood, taken in a trial of the OX40 agonist ivuxolimab. Receptor source: an adult with an advanced solid tumor such as melanoma, head and neck, liver or kidney cancer.

This clone was detected once. The V gene is TRBV7-9, the J gene TRBJ2-7; the D gene is possibly TRBD2 (6 bases). Germline V gene lookup returns CDR1 SEHNR and CDR2 FQNEAQ (reference sequence). V lost 5 bases to trimming and J lost 3 bases, with 14 bases between them. CDR3 length: 14 amino acids. CDR3 sequence reads: CASSLPGGGYEQYF. CDR3 in DNA: TGTGCCAGCAGCCTCCCTGGGGGAGGCTACGAGCAGTACTTC.

The CDR3 loop is CASSLGGAWEAFF. The CDR3 DNA follows: TGTGCCAGCAGTTTAGGAGGGGCTTGGGAAGCTTTCTTT. This sequence joins TRBV28 and TRBJ1-1, with D maybe TRBD1 (5 bases). CDR3 length: 13 amino acids. Trimming cost V 2 bases and J 8 bases, with 12 bases left between them. The germline V gene encodes CDR1 MDHEN and CDR2 SYDVKM. Full variable domain (rest looked up from reference TRBV28 and TRBJ1-1): DVKVTQSSRYLVKRTGEKVFLECVQDMDHENMFWYRQDPGLGLRLIYFSYDVKMKEKGDIPEGYSVSREKKERFSLILESASTNQTSMYLCASSLGGAWEAFFGQGTRLTVV.

This sequence joins TRBV2 and TRBJ2-5; 7 bases match TRBD2. There are 13 residues in the CDR3. Germline loops: CDR1 SNHLY, CDR2 FYNNEI. V lost 6 bases, J lost 1 base, and 2 bases stayed unmatched. In DNA, the CDR3 is TGTGCCAGCAGGCCGGGGGGCCAAGAGACCCAGTACTTC. This gives the protein CASRPGGQETQYF.

This chain links TRBV6-5 with TRBJ2-1; TRBD2 matches 9 bases. Germline V CDR1 and CDR2: MNHEY, SVGAGI. The CDR3 runs to 16 residues. With V trimmed by 2 bases and J by 4 bases, 6 bases remained unmatched. The CDR3 loop reads CASSYRTLAGYNEQFF. The CDR3 DNA reads as TGTGCCAGCAGTTACCGTACCCTAGCGGGGTACAATGAGCAGTTCTTC.

The V call is TRBV14, the J call TRBJ1-1; D remains ambiguous. CDR1 and CDR2 from the germline V gene are SGHDN and FVKESK. This CDR3 is built from 13 residues. Trimming shortened V by 0 bases and J by 11 bases, and 13 bases separated the two germline ends. This chain's CDR3 is CASSQDLEGEAFF. CDR3 DNA sequence: TGTGCCAGCAGCCAAGATTTAGAAGGTGAGGCTTTCTTT.

The CDR3 nucleotides read TGTGCCAGCAGATCCGGGAGTAGAGGTTCCGGGGAGCTGTTTTTT. Encoded protein: CASRSGSRGSGELFF. The chain uses TRBV2 and TRBJ2-2, with a weak D call TRBD2 (6 bases). The CDR3 spans 15 residues. Germline V gene data show CDR1 as SNHLY and CDR2 as FYNNEI. V was pared by 6 bases and J by 6 bases, with 17 bases between.

This clone was observed a few times. For the CDR3, the DNA is TGTGCCAGCAGTGTGGCCCAAAGCGGGGCAGATACGCAGTATTTT. Its protein is CASSVAQSGADTQYF. The chain is built from TRBV2 and TRBJ2-3, with TRBD2 matching over 7 bases. The CDR3 totals 15 residues. CDR1 SNHLY and CDR2 FYNNEI come from the germline V gene. The junction had 8 bases not matched to a gene; V was cut back by 4 bases and J by 4 bases.

The count of this clone is one. For the CDR3, the DNA is TGTGCCAGCAGCCAAGATCCGCGAAGACTAGAAAAACTGTTTTTT. Residues: CASSQDPRRLEKLFF. The chain uses TRBV4-2 and TRBJ1-4; no firm D call. The V gene lost 0 bases and the J gene lost 8 bases, with 13 bases spanning the gap. Germline V gives CDR1 LGHNA, CDR2 YNFKEQ. This CDR3 is 15 amino acids long.